The 10 T cell receptor beta chains given below trace back to one sample, sequenced in a study of T cells in localized non-small cell lung cancer (dated by TCRdb to about 2020). Library preparation employed the immunoSEQ multiplex PCR assay. TCRdb carries this immuneACCESS record with in-frame sequences only. Its versions omit some clonotypes, under half of them owing to an unresolved V gene in the studies checked, with the rest unexplained. This sample comprises approximately 10,000 clones, over 90% of them detected only once. 12% to 15% of the sample rests with the top ten. The source material was peripheral blood, sampled before any cancer treatment. The receptor set was obtained from a male donor older than 55 with stage III lung adenocarcinoma.

The CDR3 DNA reads as TGTGCCAGTAGTACCCGAGTCCCCCTCGGGGCTTTCTTT. It codes for CASSTRVPLGAFF. The chain carries TRBV19 and TRBJ1-1; unclear D gene. V lost 4 bases and J lost 11, with 17 bases in between. Germline CDR1 LNHDA, CDR2 SQIVND (reference sequence). The CDR3 loop spans 13 amino acids.

The rearrangement uses TRBV19 and TRBJ1-1; D remains unclear. V was shortened by 1 base and J by 4 bases, with 7 bases between the two germline ends. This CDR3 contains 13 residues. CDR1 and CDR2 (germline): LNHDA, SQIVND (reference sequence). CDR3 protein: CASSIAGGTEAFF. In DNA form, the CDR3 reads TGTGCCAGTAGTATAGCGGGTGGCACTGAAGCTTTCTTT.

The chain couples TRBV30 to TRBJ2-5, with D perhaps matching TRBD1 (6 bases). Germline lookup yields CDR1 GTSNPN and CDR2 SVGIG (reference sequence). The CDR3 covers 15 residues. V gave up 2 bases and J gave up 3 bases, with 16 bases separating them. The CDR3 sequence: CAWSFGSGVKETQYF. DNA for the CDR3: TGTGCCTGGAGTTTTGGTTCAGGGGTAAAAGAGACCCAGTACTTC. Drawing the rest from reference TRBV30 and TRBJ2-5, the complete variable domain is SQTIHQWPATLVQPVGSPLSLECTVEGTSNPNLYWYRQAAGRGLQLLFYSVGIGQISSEVPQNLSASRPQDRQFILSSKKLLLSDSGFYLCAWSFGSGVKETQYFGPGTRLLVL.

This clone was detected once. CDR3 bases: TGTGCCAGCAGGACATCTAGCGGGATTGAGCAGTTCTTC. As protein: CASRTSSGIEQFF. The chain links TRBV6-1 to TRBJ2-1; TRBD2 matches 9 bases. The CDR3 covers 13 residues. CDR1 and CDR2 (germline): MNHNS, SASEGT. With V trimmed by 6 bases and J by 9 bases, 6 bases remained unmatched.

The V call is TRBV6-1, the J call TRBJ1-5, with D unclear. Germline values: CDR1 MNHNS, CDR2 SASEGT. The CDR3 consists of 13 residues. The V end lost 0 bases, the J end lost 9 bases, and 9 bases lay between the germline ends. Written as DNA, the CDR3 is TGTGCCAGCAGTGAAGCGGTACATAGGCCCCAGCATTTT. Protein product: CASSEAVHRPQHF.

Remarks on this clone: Sequence at one end of the junction differs from germline and may be a read error. V is TRBV15 and J is TRBJ1-4; D remains unclear. This CDR3 has 16 amino acids. The germline V gene has CDR1 LNHNV and CDR2 YYDKDF (reference sequence). CDR3 sequence reads: CATRRGFTTDNEKLFF. In DNA, the CDR3 is TGTGCCACCAGAAGAGGCTTTACCACGGACAATGAAAAACTGTTTTTT.

V is TRBV27 and J is TRBJ2-3, with a weak D call TRBD2 (5 bases). This CDR3 contains 16 residues. Germline V gives CDR1 MNHEY, CDR2 SMNVEV (reference sequence). Trimming left V 6 bases short and J 1 base short, with 17 bases between. This chain's CDR3 is CASRLIGLGGTDTQYF. For the CDR3, the DNA is TGTGCCAGCAGGCTAATAGGCCTCGGGGGCACAGATACGCAGTATTTT.

The chain recombines TRBV7-2 with TRBJ2-3, with D uncertain. Trimming removed 0 bases from V and 3 bases from J, with 7 bases in between. The CDR3 spans 14 residues. Germline V gene data show CDR1 as SGHTA and CDR2 as FQGNSA. The CDR3 region is CASSLAHQTDTQYF. The CDR3 DNA reads as TGTGCCAGCAGCTTAGCTCACCAGACAGATACGCAGTATTTT.

In its sample, this clone was seen once. The gene calls are TRBV18 and TRBJ1-2; 8 bases agree with TRBD1. V dropped 0 bases and J dropped 8; count of bases not matched to a gene: 5. This CDR3 is 14 amino acids long. Germline V gene lookup returns CDR1 KGHSH and CDR2 LQKENI. The CDR3 spells CASSPPGTGGGYTF. The DNA for the CDR3 is TGTGCCAGCTCACCACCGGGGACAGGAGGGGGCTACACCTTC.

The chain recombines TRBV7-8 with TRBJ1-2, with 10 positions matching TRBD1. Germline trimming cut 1 base from V and 6 bases from J; bases unmatched to any gene: 2. Germline-derived CDR1 and CDR2 are SGHVS and FQNEAQ. The CDR3 is 14 residues long. This CDR3 reads CASSLDGQGDGYTF. DNA for the CDR3: TGTGCCAGCAGCTTAGACGGACAGGGGGATGGCTACACCTTC.